This T cell receptor (beta chain) was recorded in a study of shared clonotypes between healthy human individuals. With 1 base removed from V and 5 bases from J, the gap between germline ends came to 12 bases. Germline V gene lookup returns CDR1 SEHNR and CDR2 FQNEAQ (reference sequence). This CDR3 region has 15 residues. Comments on this clone: Its target is not known.

The study, taken as a whole, reports: What rarefaction showed was incomplete sorted-subset sequencing despite large depth. Shared clonotypes across all four donors exceeded non-shared ones in generation probability. Among several donors, about 5% of naive CD4 clonotypes were found in common.

Using immunoSEQ multiplex PCR, the repertoire was profiled, and TCRdb retains in-frame clones only, with some absent. Counted here are approximately 530,000 clones, roughly 95% occurring once; the ten biggest clones make up nearly 0.065%. The receptor comes from a woman aged 25 to 39 in good health. The sample comprised naive CD4+ T cells sorted from blood. Subset of the sample: CD45RA+ positively selected. The chain uses TRBV7-9 and TRBJ2-1; unclear D gene. In DNA, the CDR3 is TGTGCCAGCAGCTTAGTACGTAGTGGAGACAATGAGCAGTTCTTC. Protein sequence: CASSLVRSGDNEQFF. Full variable domain (missing parts from reference TRBV7-9 and TRBJ2-1): DTGVSQNPRHKITKRGQNVTFRCDPISEHNRLYWYRQTLGQGPEFLTYFQNEAQLEKSRLLSDRFSAERPKGSFSTLEIQRTEQGDSAMYLCASSLVRSGDNEQFFGPGTRLTVL.